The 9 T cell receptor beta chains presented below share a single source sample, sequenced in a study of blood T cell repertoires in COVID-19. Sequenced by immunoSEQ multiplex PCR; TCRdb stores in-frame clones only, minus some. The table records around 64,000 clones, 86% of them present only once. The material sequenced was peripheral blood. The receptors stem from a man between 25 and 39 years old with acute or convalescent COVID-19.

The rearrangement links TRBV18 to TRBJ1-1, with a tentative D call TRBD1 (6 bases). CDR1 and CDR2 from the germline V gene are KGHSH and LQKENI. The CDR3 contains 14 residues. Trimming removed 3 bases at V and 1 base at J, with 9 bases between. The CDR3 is CASSPSGANTEAFF. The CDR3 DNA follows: TGTGCCAGCTCACCGTCAGGGGCGAACACTGAAGCTTTCTTT. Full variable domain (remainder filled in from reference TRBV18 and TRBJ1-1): NAGVMQNPRHLVRRRGQEARLRCSPMKGHSHVYWYRQLPEEGLKFMVYLQKENIIDESGMPKERFSAEFPKEGPSILRIQQVVRGDSAAYFCASSPSGANTEAFFGQGTRLTVV.

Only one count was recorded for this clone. The CDR3 DNA follows: TGTGCCAGCAGCCGTGGACTAGCGGGAGGGGTCAATGAGCAGTTCTTC. This codes for CASSRGLAGGVNEQFF. J is TRBJ2-1 and V is TRBV7-2, with TRBD2 identical over 15 bases. V lost 5 bases to trimming and J lost 6 bases; unmatched junction nucleotides: 5. CDR3 length: 16 residues. The germline V gene encodes CDR1 SGHTA and CDR2 FQGNSA. The full variable domain, its missing parts supplied by reference TRBV7-2 and TRBJ2-1, is GAGVSQSPSNKVTEKGKDVELRCDPISGHTALYWYRQSLGQGLEFLIYFQGNSAPDKSGLPSDRFSAERTGGSVSTLTIQRTQQEDSAVYLCASSRGLAGGVNEQFFGPGTRLTVL.

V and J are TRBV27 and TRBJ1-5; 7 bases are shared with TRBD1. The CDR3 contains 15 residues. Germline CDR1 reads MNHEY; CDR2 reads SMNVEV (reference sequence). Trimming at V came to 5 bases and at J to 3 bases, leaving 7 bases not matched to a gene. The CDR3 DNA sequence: TGTGCCAGCAGTCCTAGAGGGGGCTTCAATCAGCCCCAGCATTTT. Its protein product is CASSPRGGFNQPQHF.

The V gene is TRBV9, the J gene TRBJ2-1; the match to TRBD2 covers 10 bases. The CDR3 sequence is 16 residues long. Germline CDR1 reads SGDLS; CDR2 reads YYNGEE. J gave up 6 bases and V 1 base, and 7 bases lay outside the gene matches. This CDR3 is CASSVTSLAGTNEQFF. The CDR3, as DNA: TGTGCCAGCAGCGTAACATCACTAGCGGGGACCAATGAGCAGTTCTTC.

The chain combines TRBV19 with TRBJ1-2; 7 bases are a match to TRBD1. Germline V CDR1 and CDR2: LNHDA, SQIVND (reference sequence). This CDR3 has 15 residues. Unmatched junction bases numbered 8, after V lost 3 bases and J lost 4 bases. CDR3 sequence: CASSIQTGVAYGYTF. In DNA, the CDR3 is TGTGCCAGTAGTATCCAAACAGGGGTGGCCTATGGCTACACCTTC.

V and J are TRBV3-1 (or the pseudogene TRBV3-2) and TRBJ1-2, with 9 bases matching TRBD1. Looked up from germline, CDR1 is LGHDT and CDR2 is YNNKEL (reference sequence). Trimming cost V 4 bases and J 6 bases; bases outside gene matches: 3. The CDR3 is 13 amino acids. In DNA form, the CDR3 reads TGTGCCAGCAGCCCAACAGGGGGCCATGGCTACACCTTC. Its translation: CASSPTGGHGYTF.

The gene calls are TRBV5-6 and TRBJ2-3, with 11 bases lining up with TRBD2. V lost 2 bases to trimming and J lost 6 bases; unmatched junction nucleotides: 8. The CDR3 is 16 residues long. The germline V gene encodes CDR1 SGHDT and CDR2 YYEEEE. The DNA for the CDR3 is TGTGCCAGCAGCTTAAGAATAGCGGGAGGGCGGGATACGCAGTATTTT. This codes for CASSLRIAGGRDTQYF.

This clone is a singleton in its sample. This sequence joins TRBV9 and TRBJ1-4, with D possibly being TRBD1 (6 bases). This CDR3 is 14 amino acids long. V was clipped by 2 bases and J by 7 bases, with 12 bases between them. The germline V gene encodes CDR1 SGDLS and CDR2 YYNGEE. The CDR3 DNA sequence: TGTGCCAGCAGCGTGGGGGGGCAGGTTGAAAAACTGTTTTTT. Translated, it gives CASSVGGQVEKLFF.

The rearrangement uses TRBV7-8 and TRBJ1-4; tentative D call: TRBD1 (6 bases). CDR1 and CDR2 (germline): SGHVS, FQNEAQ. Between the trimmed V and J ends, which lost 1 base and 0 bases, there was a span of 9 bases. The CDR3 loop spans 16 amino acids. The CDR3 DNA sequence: TGTGCCAGCAGCTTAGGCCGGACAGCAACTAATGAAAAACTGTTTTTT. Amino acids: CASSLGRTATNEKLFF.